The sequence of this T cell receptor (beta chain) was determined in a study of neoadjuvant nivolumab and ipilimumab in lung cancer. Overall study results and limits: Resected-tumor TCR richness correlated positively with pretherapy blood richness. Compared with tumor-adjacent uninvolved lung, resected tumors showed greater richness and clonality.

About this clone: What it binds is not known.

Produced via immunoSEQ multiplex PCR; TCRdb's table is partial and in-frame only. Of approximately 29,000 clones in the sample, around 80% were seen once. The specimen was tumor tissue, collected after neoadjuvant nivolumab, alone or with ipilimumab, at or shortly before surgery. The sequence was obtained from an adult with non-small cell lung cancer.

The chain's CDR3 is CASSSQGRGTNTEAFF. The CDR3 DNA is TGTGCCAGCAGCTCTCAGGGGAGGGGGACGAACACTGAAGCTTTCTTT. The V gene is TRBV5-4, the J gene TRBJ1-1; tentatively, D is TRBD1 (6 bases). The V gene lost 3 bases and the J gene lost 1 base, with 16 bases spanning the gap. Germline CDR1 reads SGHNT; CDR2 reads YYREEE (reference sequence). This CDR3 is built from 16 residues. Supplemented by reference TRBV5-4 and TRBJ1-1, the full variable domain reads ETGVTQSPTHLIKTRGQQVTLRCSSQSGHNTVSWYQQALGQGPQFIFQYYREEENGRGNFPPRFSGLQFPNYSSELNVNALELDDSALYLCASSSQGRGTNTEAFFGQGTRLTVV.